This T cell receptor beta chain derives from a study of cytomegalovirus exposure and HLA in healthy donors. General observations from the study: TRBV6-2, TRBV6-3 and some other V segments were unresolvable in 87-base-pair reads. Prediction of most subjects' HLA-A and HLA-B alleles by TCR beta sequences was reportedly accurate.

As concerns this clone: The antigen is undetermined.

The PCR was carried out with 60 Vbeta primers and 13 Jbeta primers. TCRdb keeps only in-frame clones here, not all; method: immunoSEQ multiplex PCR. The repertoire table contains around 100,000 clones. This CDR3 contains 15 residues. V shed 5 bases and J shed 3 bases, with 17 bases lying between them. Germline V gene data show CDR1 as SGHVS and CDR2 as FNYEAQ. Healthy bone marrow donors supplied every sample. At collection, donors were nominally healthy, but unrecorded immune exposures were probable. The chain combines TRBV7-6 with TRBJ2-7, with D possibly being TRBD1 (6 bases). This TCR was sampled from a man aged 50 or older in good health and CMV-seronegative. Sample: PBMCs. DNA of the CDR3: TGTGCCAGCAGCACAGGACAGCGTGGGGACTACGAGCAGTACTTC. It encodes CASSTGQRGDYEQYF.